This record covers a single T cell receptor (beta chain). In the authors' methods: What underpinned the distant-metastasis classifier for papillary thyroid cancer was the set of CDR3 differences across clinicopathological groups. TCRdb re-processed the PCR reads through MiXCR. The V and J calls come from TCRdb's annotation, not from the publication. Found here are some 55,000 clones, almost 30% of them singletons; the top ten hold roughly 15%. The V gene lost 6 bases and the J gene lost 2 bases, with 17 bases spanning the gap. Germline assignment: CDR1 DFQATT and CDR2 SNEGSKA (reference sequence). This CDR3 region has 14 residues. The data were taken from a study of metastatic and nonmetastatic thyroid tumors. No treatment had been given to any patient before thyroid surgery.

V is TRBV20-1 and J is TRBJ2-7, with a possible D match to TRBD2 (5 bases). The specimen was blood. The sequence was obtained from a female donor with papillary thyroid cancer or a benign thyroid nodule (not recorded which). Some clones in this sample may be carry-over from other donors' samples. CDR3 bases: TGCAGTGCCCCGCTGGCGGGCCGCACCTACGAGCAGTACTTC. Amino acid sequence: CSAPLAGRTYEQYF.